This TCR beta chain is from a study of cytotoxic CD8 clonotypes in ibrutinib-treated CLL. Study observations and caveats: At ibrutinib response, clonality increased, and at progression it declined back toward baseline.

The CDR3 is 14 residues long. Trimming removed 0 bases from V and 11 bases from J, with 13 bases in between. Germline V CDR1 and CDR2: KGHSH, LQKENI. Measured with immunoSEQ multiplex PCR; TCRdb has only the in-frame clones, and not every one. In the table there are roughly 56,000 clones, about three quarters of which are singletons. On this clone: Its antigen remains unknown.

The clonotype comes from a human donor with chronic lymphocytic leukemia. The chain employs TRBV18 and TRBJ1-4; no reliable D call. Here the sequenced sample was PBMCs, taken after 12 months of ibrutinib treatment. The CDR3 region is CASSPPSREDKLFF. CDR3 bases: TGTGCCAGCTCACCACCGAGCCGAGAGGATAAACTGTTTTTT.